Listed here are 22 T cell receptor beta chains from one sample, sequenced in a study of Graves' ophthalmopathy and Graves' hyperthyroidism. For repertoire sequencing, the TCR beta CDR3 regions were amplified from RNA transcripts. The workflow started with a first-round RT-PCR run with HTBI primers and then moved on to a second-round multiplex PCR. A single record per CDR3 protein comes from TCRdb applying MiXCR to the multiplex PCR reads. Of hundreds of thousands of distinct CDR3 sequences listed, 40% were seen once; the top ten hold 44%. Specimen: peripheral blood. These receptors all come from an adult man with Graves' ophthalmopathy.

This clonotype showed up many times. The CDR3, as DNA: TGTGCCAGTAGTATCGGACAAGGGAACACCATATATTTT. Its protein product is CASSIGQGNTIYF. The J gene is TRBJ1-3, the V gene TRBV19; a weak D match, TRBD1 (5 bases). Germline V gene lookup returns CDR1 LNHDA and CDR2 SQIVND (reference sequence). The germline V and J ends were trimmed by 3 bases and 7 bases, with 10 bases remaining between them. The CDR3 covers 13 residues.

The chain links TRBV28 to TRBJ1-6, with 8 bases lining up with TRBD1. Per the germline V gene, CDR1 is MDHEN and CDR2 is SYDVKM. This CDR3 region has 15 residues. The V segment lost 3 bases and the J segment 10 bases; nucleotides outside the gene matches: 8. CDR3 residues: CASSFLDREESPLHF. The CDR3 bases are TGTGCCAGCAGTTTTTTGGACAGGGAGGAATCACCCCTCCACTTT.

Ten or more counts support this clonotype. The rearrangement uses TRBV10-3 and TRBJ1-1; the D gene is possibly TRBD1 (6 bases). Trimming left V 10 bases short and J 1 base short, with 10 bases between. Per germline, CDR1 ENHRY and CDR2 SYGVKD. The CDR3 runs to 12 residues. CDR3 coding DNA: TGTGCCAGCCGGGGACAGAACACTGAAGCTTTCTTT. Translation gives CASRGQNTEAFF.

The CDR3 spells CASSRGQSTEAFF. The CDR3 bases are TGTGCCAGTAGTCGGGGGCAAAGCACTGAAGCTTTCTTT. This sequence joins TRBV19 and TRBJ1-1; a possible D gene is TRBD1 (6 bases). Between the trimmed V and J ends, which lost 5 bases and 4 bases, there was a span of 11 bases. The CDR3 is made up of 13 amino acids. Germline CDR1 LNHDA, CDR2 SQIVND (reference sequence).

The CDR3 loop reads CASSVGGLYGYTF. The CDR3 region has the DNA TGTGCCAGCAGCGTTGGGGGGTTGTATGGCTACACCTTC. The gene calls are TRBV5-6 and TRBJ1-2, with a possible D match to TRBD1 (5 bases). The ends were cut back, 4 bases at V and 5 bases at J, with 12 bases in the middle. CDR3 length equals 13 residues. The germline V gene encodes CDR1 SGHDT and CDR2 YYEEEE.

With regard to this clonotype: One junction end does not reproduce the germline sequence, and a read error may be involved. The rearrangement links TRBV7-9 to TRBJ2-6, with D possibly being TRBD1 (6 bases). CDR3 length: 22 residues. In germline, CDR1 is SEHNR, CDR2 FQNEAQ (reference sequence). As DNA, the CDR3 is TGCGCCAGCAGCTTTCGGGAACAGGGTGAACCTCGGTCAGACTCTGGGGCCAACGTCCTGACTTTC. This sequence encodes CASSFREQGEPRSDSGANVLTF.

This clonotype came up a few times. The chain recombines TRBV2 with TRBJ2-7, with TRBD1 matching 8 bases. The CDR3 has 15 residues. V lost 4 bases, J lost 7 bases, and 12 bases stayed unmatched. The germline V gene encodes CDR1 SNHLY and CDR2 FYNNEI. CDR3 coding DNA: TGTGCCAGCAGTGGATCAAAGGACAGGGATCGAGAGCAGTACTTC. Amino acid sequence: CASSGSKDRDREQYF.

This clonotype appeared a few times. The gene calls are TRBV29-1 and TRBJ1-2; D is perhaps TRBD1 (5 bases). CDR1 and CDR2 from the germline V gene are SQVTM and ANQGSEA. The V gene lost 7 bases and the J gene lost 4 bases, with 13 bases spanning the gap. This CDR3 contains 12 residues. The CDR3 DNA is TGCAGCGGCCGGGACTCACTCTATGGCTACACCTTC. It translates to CSGRDSLYGYTF.

In regard to this clonotype: Germline and junction disagree at one end, which may indicate a read error. The V call is TRBV29-1, the J call TRBJ1-2, with D possibly TRBD1 on 5 matching bases. CDR1 SQVTM and CDR2 ANQGSEA come from the germline V gene. The CDR3 length is 14 residues. The CDR3 DNA follows: TGCAGCGTTAAAGATGGAACAGGTCAGTGGGGCTACACCTTC. The encoded protein is CSVKDGTGQWGYTF.

This chain links TRBV29-1 with TRBJ1-2; D is possibly TRBD1 (5 bases). The CDR3 totals 12 residues. V lost 8 bases, J lost 4 bases, and 14 bases lay in between. The germline gives CDR1 SQVTM, CDR2 ANQGSEA. The CDR3 here is CSLAREGYGYTF. The CDR3 DNA reads TGCAGCTTAGCCAGGGAGGGCTATGGCTACACCTTC.

V gene TRBV6-5 combines with J gene TRBJ1-1; no clear D. V was pared by 5 bases and J by 0 bases, with 19 bases between. This CDR3 comprises 17 residues. Per germline, CDR1 MNHEY and CDR2 SVGAGI. The CDR3 DNA reads TGTGCCAGCAGTGATCGTGACCCAAGAGGGATGAACACTGAAGCTTTCTTT. Amino acids: CASSDRDPRGMNTEAFF.

This clonotype was observed at least ten times. V and J are TRBV2 and TRBJ1-3, with D unclear. Trimming cost V 6 bases and J 3 bases, with 12 bases left between them. Germline-derived CDR1 and CDR2 are SNHLY and FYNNEI. The length of the CDR3 is 14 residues. The DNA of the CDR3 is TGTGCCAGCAGCCTGGACGTTCTTGGAAACACCATATATTTT. Translation gives CASSLDVLGNTIYF.

V is TRBV2 and J is TRBJ2-7; D unresolved. The end of the DNA is better explained by TRBJ2-1, so the J call may be wrong. Germline lookup yields CDR1 SNHLY and CDR2 FYNNEI. The CDR3 extends over 13 amino acids. The CDR3 here is CASSEGKGMKQFF. The CDR3 region has the DNA TGTGCCAGCAGTGAAGGGAAGGGAATGAAGCAGTTCTTC.

This clonotype has at least ten counts. V usage is TRBV7-9 and J usage is TRBJ1-5; 11 nucleotides match TRBD1. Trimming at V came to 1 base and at J to 3 bases, leaving 2 bases not matched to a gene. Germline lookup yields CDR1 SEHNR and CDR2 FQNEAQ (reference sequence). The CDR3 runs 16 residues. DNA for the CDR3: TGTGCCAGCAGCTTAGGGACAGGGGGCCTCAATCAGCCCCAGCATTTT. This encodes CASSLGTGGLNQPQHF.

The chain's CDR3 is CASSLTSGSFYEQYF. The CDR3, as DNA: TGTGCCAGCAGCTTGACTAGCGGGAGCTTTTACGAGCAGTACTTC. The V call is TRBV14, the J call TRBJ2-7; the match to TRBD2 covers 12 bases. J was trimmed by 4 bases and V by 5 bases; bases with no gene match: 6. The CDR3 sequence is 15 residues long. Germline V gives CDR1 SGHDN, CDR2 FVKESK.

V and J are TRBV7-9 and TRBJ2-3; 8 nucleotides align to TRBD1. The CDR3 contains 14 residues. Germline values: CDR1 SEHNR, CDR2 FQNEAQ (reference sequence). After removal of 5 bases from V and 7 bases from J, the junction contained 8 bases not matched to a gene. The CDR3 is CASSHGTGRNTQYF. DNA of the CDR3: TGTGCCAGCAGCCATGGGACAGGAAGAAATACGCAGTATTTT. The full variable domain, rest sourced from reference TRBV7-9 and TRBJ2-3, is DTGVSQNPRHKITKRGQNVTFRCDPISEHNRLYWYRQTLGQGPEFLTYFQNEAQLEKSRLLSDRFSAERPKGSFSTLEIQRTEQGDSAMYLCASSHGTGRNTQYFGPGTRLTVL.

This clonotype was observed a handful of times. The J gene is TRBJ1-5, the V gene TRBV9; perhaps TRBD1 as D (5 bases). This CDR3 region has 13 residues. In germline, CDR1 is SGDLS, CDR2 YYNGEE. Trimming left V 3 bases short and J 4 bases short, with 8 bases between. This CDR3 reads CASSAGHNQPQHF. DNA of the CDR3: TGTGCCAGCAGCGCCGGACATAATCAGCCCCAGCATTTT.

For this clonotype: Compared with germline, one end of the junction differs, possibly owing to a read error. The chain has TRBV24-1 and TRBJ1-5; D call uncertain. Germline V lookup: CDR1 KGHDR, CDR2 SFDVKD. The CDR3 sequence is 12 residues long. In DNA, the CDR3 is TGTGCCATCAGTTACACCGCGGGGCCCCAGCATTTT. Translated, it gives CAISYTAGPQHF.

This chain links TRBV2 with TRBJ1-4; D may be TRBD1 (6 bases). V lost 2 bases, J lost 2 bases, and 12 bases lay in between. The length of the CDR3 is 16 residues. Germline assignment: CDR1 SNHLY and CDR2 FYNNEI. The CDR3 DNA is TGTGCCAGCAGTGAAAATCCCGGGGGCACTAATGAAAAACTGTTTTTT. This encodes CASSENPGGTNEKLFF.

The chain links TRBV6-2 or TRBV6-3 to TRBJ1-1; 7 nucleotides line up with TRBD1. Germline V gene lookup returns CDR1 MNHEY and CDR2 SVGEGT. V gave up 5 bases and J gave up 7 bases; unmatched junction bases: 7. This CDR3 contains 13 residues. The CDR3 DNA is TGTGCCAGCAGTGCCGGGACAGCAGTTGAAGCTTTCTTT. The encoded protein is CASSAGTAVEAFF.

In regard to this clonotype: This could be a read error, since a much larger clone is one nucleotide away. V usage is TRBV2 and J usage is TRBJ1-1; 7 bases fit TRBD1. V lost 5 bases to trimming and J lost 6 bases; unmatched junction nucleotides: 9. CDR1 is SNHLY and CDR2 is FYNNEI in the germline V gene. The CDR3 runs 14 residues. CDR3 protein: CASSPTVTGPEAFF. For the CDR3, the DNA is TGTGCCAGCAGTCCCACGGTGACAGGGCCTGAAGCTTTCTTT. The full variable domain, completed using reference TRBV2 and TRBJ1-1, is EPEVTQTPSHQVTQMGQEVILRCVPISNHLYFYWYRQILGQKVEFLVSFYNNEISEKSEIFDDQFSVERPDGSNFTLKIRSTKLEDSAMYFCASSPTVTGPEAFFGQGTRLTVV.

The chain is built from TRBV19 and TRBJ1-1, with a possible D match to TRBD1 (5 bases). The V and J ends lost 7 bases and 4 bases respectively, with 19 bases between them. The CDR3 runs 15 residues. CDR1 and CDR2 from the germline V gene are LNHDA and SQIVND (reference sequence). In DNA, the CDR3 is TGTGCCAGTAATACCGCATGGGGCAAGAGCACTGAAGCTTTCTTT. It specifies CASNTAWGKSTEAFF. The full variable domain, completed using reference TRBV19 and TRBJ1-1, is DGGITQSPKYLFRKEGQNVTLSCEQNLNHDAMYWYRQDPGQGLRLIYYSQIVNDFQKGDIAEGYSVSREKKESFPLTVTSAQKNPTAFYLCASNTAWGKSTEAFFGQGTRLTVV.